These 4 T cell receptor beta chains were sequenced from one sample in a study of cytomegalovirus exposure and HLA in healthy donors. The PCR used 60 Vbeta and 13 Jbeta primers. Data came from immunoSEQ multiplex PCR; TCRdb stores just in-frame clones and leaves some out. This sample has roughly 200,000 clones, with around 80% found just once. The sample consisted of PBMCs. The receptors derive from a man aged 25-45 years in good health and CMV-seronegative.

This clone was detected only once. V gene TRBV28 combines with J gene TRBJ1-2; D is perhaps TRBD1 (6 bases). The CDR3 sequence is 15 residues long. The ends were cut back, 3 bases at V and 1 base at J, with 12 bases in the middle. The germline CDR1 and CDR2 sequences are MDHEN and SYDVKM. CDR3 amino acids: CASSFPDSINYGYTF. The CDR3 coding sequence is TGTGCCAGCAGTTTCCCGGACAGCATTAACTATGGCTACACCTTC.

In this sample, this clone turned up once. Other DNA sequences of this sample code for an identical CDR3. This chain links TRBV7-8 with TRBJ1-1; 7 nucleotides match TRBD1. CDR1 SGHVS and CDR2 FQNEAQ come from the germline V gene. CDR3 length equals 14 residues. The V gene end was trimmed by 5 bases and the J gene end by 1 base; junction bases not matched to a gene: 4. The CDR3 nucleotides are TGTGCCAGCAGCCTACGACAGGGGAACACTGAAGCTTTCTTT. It encodes CASSLRQGNTEAFF. The entire variable domain, with the rest obtained from reference TRBV7-8 and TRBJ1-1, is as follows: GAGVSQSPRYKVAKRGQDVALRCDPISGHVSLFWYQQALGQGPEFLTYFQNEAQLDKSGLPSDRFFAERPEGSVSTLKIQRTQQEDSAVYLCASSLRQGNTEAFFGQGTRLTVV.

V gene TRBV6-1 combines with J gene TRBJ2-3, with a weak D call TRBD1 (6 bases). The CDR3 extends over 15 amino acids. V was trimmed by 6 bases and J by 0 bases, leaving 13 bases between them. Looked up from germline, CDR1 is MNHNS and CDR2 is SASEGT. CDR3 protein: CASRSTGASTDTQYF. The CDR3 region has the DNA TGTGCCAGCAGATCGACAGGCGCAAGCACAGATACGCAGTATTTT.

The V call is TRBV27, the J call TRBJ2-7, with 8 bases that match TRBD1. This CDR3 contains 14 residues. The trim removed 5 bases at V and 0 bases at J, leaving 3 bases unmatched. Germline V gene data show CDR1 as MNHEY and CDR2 as SMNVEV (reference sequence). CDR3: CASSITGGSYEQYF. CDR3 nucleotides: TGTGCCAGCAGTATTACAGGGGGCTCCTACGAGCAGTACTTC.